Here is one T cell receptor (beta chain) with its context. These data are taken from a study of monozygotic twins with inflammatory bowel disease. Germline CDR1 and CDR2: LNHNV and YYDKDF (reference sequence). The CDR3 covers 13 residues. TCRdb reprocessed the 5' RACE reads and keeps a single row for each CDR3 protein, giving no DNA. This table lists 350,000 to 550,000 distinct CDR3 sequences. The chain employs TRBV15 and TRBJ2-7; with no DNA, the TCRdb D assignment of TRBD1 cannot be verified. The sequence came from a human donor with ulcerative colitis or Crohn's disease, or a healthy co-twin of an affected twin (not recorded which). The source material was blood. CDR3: CATSRDYTGTEGF.